This T cell receptor (beta chain) was identified during a study of CXCR3-negative and CXCR3-positive naive CD8 T cells. Researchers reported sorting every CD8+ T cell subset in triplicate, a few hundred thousand cells per sort. General study points: Partial loss of CXCR3 expression followed cryopreservation; most assays used fresh PBMCs. Comparison of naive CXCR3-negative and CXCR3-positive cells revealed similar TRBV-TRBJ usage, while memory cells differed. Researchers report that CXCR3-positive naive cells carry more hydrophobic TRB CDR3s than CXCR3-negative naive cells.

This CDR3 comprises 14 residues. Germline values: CDR1 SGHVS, CDR2 FNYEAQ. Turning to this clonotype: Its antigen remains unidentified.

The method, 5' RACE with UMI labels, was used to prepare the TRB cDNA libraries. TCRdb reprocessed the 5' RACE reads and keeps a single row for each CDR3 protein, giving no DNA. The repertoire table contains some 120,000 distinct CDR3 sequences. The chain combines TRBV7-6 with TRBJ2-7; checking the TCRdb D call of TRBD1 is not possible without DNA. The clonotype originates from a human donor in good health. Some clones in this sample may be carry-over from other donors' samples. The sequenced sample consisted of naive CXCR3+ CD8+ T cells from blood. Subset described: CD45RO-CCR7+CD27+CD95- naive CD8+ T cells expressing CXCR3 (TNR3+). The CDR3 region is CASSPGTGATGQYF.